This TCR beta chain comes out of a study of regulatory T cells in long-lasting Graves disease. Findings of the study overall: Persistent Graves' patients possessed reduced TCR diversity relative to recently diagnosed ones. A greater number of public clonotypes (around 2,700) was shared by persistent patients than by new patients (roughly 880).

This clonotype has ten or more counts. Its antigen is unidentified. The CDR3 has 17 residues. The junction had 11 bases not matched to a gene; V was cut back by 3 bases and J by 6 bases. Building the TCR beta libraries relied on iRepertoire HTBI primers, and CDR3 regions underwent Arm-PCR. MiXCR, applied by TCRdb to the multiplex PCR reads, yields one record per CDR3 protein. Among some 340,000 distinct CDR3 sequences listed, about 12% were seen once. This sample's time point: newly diagnosed GD, antithyroid drugs for less than 3 months. With RNA extracted from PBMCs as input, the TCR library was made. Into tubes containing EDTA, approximately 9 milliliters of peripheral blood were drawn. This sample also appeared in a second study, on T cells in Graves' hyperthyroidism and ophthalmopathy. That paper notes: Model-based prediction identified ophthalmopathy a median 6.5 months prior to its onset.

This sequence was found in a woman between 18 and 30 years old with Graves disease. The sample in question was peripheral blood mononuclear cells (PBMCs), obtained at new diagnosis, from a patient treated with antithyroid drugs. The gene calls are TRBV12-3 or TRBV12-4 and TRBJ2-1, with 10 nucleotides matching TRBD2. CDR3 sequence (DNA): TGTGCCAGCAGTTTTCTAAGCGGGGGGGCCTTTGGCAATGAGCAGTTCTTC. Translating gives CASSFLSGGAFGNEQFF.